This TCR beta chain was captured in a study of cytomegalovirus exposure and HLA in healthy donors. At the level of the study: Drawn from HLA-typed donors, 65 million to 100 million unique TCRs were held in an early data release.

Primers for the PCR totalled 60 Vbeta and 13 Jbeta. Profiling relied on immunoSEQ multiplex PCR, and the TCRdb table lists in-frame clones only, not all of them. The sample contains roughly 140,000 clones, around 77% of which appear only once. Sequencing was carried out using PBMCs. This clonotype originated in a woman in her 50s in good health and CMV-seronegative.

CDR3 nucleotide sequence: TGTGCCAGCAGCTTGTCCGCGGTAGGGACTAACGAGCAGTACTTC. Encoded protein: CASSLSAVGTNEQYF. The chain employs TRBV5-4 and TRBJ2-7; 7 positions agree with TRBD2. CDR3 length: 15 amino acids. Germline V gene data show CDR1 as SGHNT and CDR2 as YYREEE (reference sequence). Unmatched junction bases numbered 9, after V lost 1 base and J lost 5 bases.